A single sample gave rise to the 4 T cell receptor beta chains below, sequenced in a study of Graves' ophthalmopathy and Graves' hyperthyroidism. Scientists amplified the TCR beta CDR3 regions from RNA transcripts. First-round RT-PCR employed HTBI primers, with a second-round multiplex PCR after it. TCRdb re-called the multiplex PCR reads with MiXCR, one entry per CDR3 protein. The repertoire has 600,000 to 950,000 distinct CDR3 sequences, approximately 40% of them found once; the top ten carry 40% to 55%. Material: peripheral blood. These receptors were collected from an adult man with Graves' ophthalmopathy.

The chain carries TRBV9 and TRBJ2-1; 11 nucleotides align to TRBD2. This CDR3 spans 16 amino acids. CDR1 is SGDLS, CDR2 YYNGEE, per germline. The V gene end was trimmed by 0 bases and the J gene end by 7 bases; junction bases not matched to a gene: 6. In nucleotides, the CDR3 is TGTGCCAGCAGCGTAGATAGCGGGGGGGCCTTTAATGAGCAGTTCTTC. Translated, it gives CASSVDSGGAFNEQFF.

The chain recombines TRBV2 with TRBJ1-6; possible D gene TRBD1, 6 bases. V was shortened by 5 bases and J by 6 bases, with 11 bases between the two germline ends. From germline, CDR1 is SNHLY and CDR2 FYNNEI. This CDR3 has 14 amino acids. CDR3 loop: CASSNNRVNSPLHF. CDR3 coding DNA: TGTGCCAGCAGTAACAACAGGGTTAATTCACCCCTCCACTTT.

Comment on this clonotype: The junction does not match germline at one end; this may be a read error. The V call is TRBV6-1, the J call TRBJ1-2; D is uncertain. There are 14 residues in the CDR3. The V gene's germline CDR1 is MNHNS and CDR2 SASEGT. CDR3 DNA: TGTGCCAGCAGCGAAGCGCAGACTTTCTATGGCTACACCTTC. Amino acids: CASSEAQTFYGYTF.

This clonotype was detected ten times or more. The CDR3 is CASSLDGRTMNTEAFF. Here the CDR3 DNA reads TGTGCCAGCAGCTTAGATGGCAGGACAATGAACACTGAAGCTTTCTTT. V and J are TRBV7-2 and TRBJ1-1, with D possibly TRBD1 on 5 matching bases. Germline CDR1 and CDR2: SGHTA and FQGNSA. The V gene lost 1 base and the J gene lost 0 bases, with 12 bases spanning the gap. CDR3 length: 16 residues.